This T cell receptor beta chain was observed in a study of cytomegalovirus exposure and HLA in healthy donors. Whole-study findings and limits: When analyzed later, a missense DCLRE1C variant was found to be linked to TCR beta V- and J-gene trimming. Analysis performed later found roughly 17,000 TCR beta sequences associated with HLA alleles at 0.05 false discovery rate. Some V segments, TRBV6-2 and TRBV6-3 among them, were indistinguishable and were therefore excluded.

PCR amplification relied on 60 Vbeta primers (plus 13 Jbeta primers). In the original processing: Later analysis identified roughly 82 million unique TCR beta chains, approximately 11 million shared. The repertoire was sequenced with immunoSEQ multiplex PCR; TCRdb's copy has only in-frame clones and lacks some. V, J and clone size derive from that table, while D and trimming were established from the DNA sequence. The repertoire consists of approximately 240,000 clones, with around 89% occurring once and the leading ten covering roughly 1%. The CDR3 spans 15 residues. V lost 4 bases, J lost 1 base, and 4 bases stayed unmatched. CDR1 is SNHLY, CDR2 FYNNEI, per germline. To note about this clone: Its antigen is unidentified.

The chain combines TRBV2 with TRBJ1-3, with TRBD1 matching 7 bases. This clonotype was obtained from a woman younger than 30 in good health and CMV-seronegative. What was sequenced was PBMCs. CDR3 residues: CASSVGTASGNTIYF. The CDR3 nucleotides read TGTGCCAGCAGTGTTGGGACAGCTTCTGGAAACACCATATATTTT.